The source of this T cell receptor (beta chain) is a study of T-cell reconstitution after alpha-beta-depleted transplantation in children (TCRdb year 2016). As for the study more broadly: Using TCR repertoire profiling, the study followed T-cell immune reconstitution in a quantitative way in children after TCRalphabeta/CD19-depleted allogeneic hematopoietic cell transplantation.

What the authors observed across the whole study: The apparently early recovery of alphabetaT-cell counts about two months after transplant reportedly depended on only several hundred rapidly expanded clones that came from non-depleted graft cells. In some patients, the high TCRbeta diversity seen at day 60 was put down to recipient T cells and intrathymic progenitors that had survived conditioning. Hyperexpanded clone frequencies declined over subsequent months; after one year, T-cell counts and TCRbeta diversity were mostly attributed to newly produced T cells.

CDR1 and CDR2 are drawn from the germline V gene: MDHEN, SYDVKM. Trimming leaves V shorter by 4 bases and J shorter by 5 bases, with the junction holding 8 bases beyond the gene matches. Measured from the cysteine to the phenylalanine, the CDR3 is 15 residues long. Only CDR3 DNA is held: 45 bases, read in frame from base 1. Library preparation was by PCR. Sequenced using an Illumina HiSeq 2500. TCR libraries were prepared with molecular barcoding, using unique molecular identifiers to normalize TCRbeta repertoire quantification. TCRdb took the public reads, trimmed them with fastp at Q25, ran MiXCR for clone calling and kept in-frame beta chains. One record per CDR3 amino acid sequence lists the most common genes and DNA. In all, the sample holds some 130,000 distinct CDR3 sequences, and approximately 8.7% of those were seen once. The ten largest clones add up to less than 25% of the sample. This clonotype showed up just a few times. The antigen it binds to is not known. Qualities for individual bases were not recorded, and no much larger clone is one base off.

The sample's treatment or condition label is to be understood as: allogeneic hematopoietic cell transplantation with graft depleted of TCRalphabeta T cells and CD19 B cells. The transplant recipients were children given TCRalphabeta/CD19-depleted allogeneic hematopoietic cell grafts. The rearrangement combines TRBV28 with TRBJ1-2; 9 central nucleotides agree with TRBD1. The TCR sequence derives from a girl less than two years old who had a stem cell transplant for combined immunodeficiency, so the T cells may come from the graft donor. The specimen was PBMCs, mostly from graft donor cells, collected 180 days after TCRalphabeta/CD19-depleted stem cell transplant. The nucleotides are TGTGCCAGCAGTTCTACAGGGGGCGGCGAGTATGGCTACACCTTC. Its protein reads: CASSSTGGGEYGYTF.